The present T cell receptor (beta chain) was sequenced within a study of CXCR3-negative and CXCR3-positive naive CD8 T cells. Per the germline V gene, CDR1 is SQVTM and CDR2 is ANQGSEA. The CDR3 spans 11 residues. UMI-labeled 5' RACE TRB cDNA libraries were prepared from the cells. TCRdb reprocessed the 5' RACE reads and stores each CDR3 protein as one record, lacking DNA. The table counts more than 45,000 distinct CDR3 sequences; approximately 0.4% lies in the top ten. Comments on this clonotype: Its antigen is as yet unknown.

Findings of the study overall: Unlike memory cells, which differed, naive CXCR3-negative and CXCR3-positive cells had similar TRBV-TRBJ usage.

The CD45RO-CCR7+CD27+CD95- phenotype denoted naive CD8+ T cells. The rearrangement joins TRBV29-1 to TRBJ2-7. The sequence derives from a human donor in good health. Some clones in this sample may be carry-over from other donors' samples. The sequencing sample was made of naive CXCR3- CD8+ T cells from blood. Subset in this sample: CD45RO-CCR7+CD27+CD95- naive CD8+ T cells lacking CXCR3 (TNR3-). The CDR3 reads CSVELKYEQYF.